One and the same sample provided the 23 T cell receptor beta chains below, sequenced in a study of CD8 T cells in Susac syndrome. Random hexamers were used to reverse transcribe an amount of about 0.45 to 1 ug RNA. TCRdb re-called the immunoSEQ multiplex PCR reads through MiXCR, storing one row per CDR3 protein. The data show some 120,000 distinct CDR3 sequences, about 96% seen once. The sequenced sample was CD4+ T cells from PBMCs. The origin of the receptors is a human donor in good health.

For the CDR3, the DNA is TGCGCCAGCAGCCTAGCGGGAGGGCTTAGGGGGCATGAGCAGTTCTTC. Encoded protein: CASSLAGGLRGHEQFF. V is TRBV4-1 and J is TRBJ2-1; 11 nucleotides align to TRBD2. J lost 8 bases, V lost 4 bases, and 10 bases had no gene match. Germline-derived CDR1 and CDR2 are MGHRA and YSYEKL. CDR3 length: 16 residues.

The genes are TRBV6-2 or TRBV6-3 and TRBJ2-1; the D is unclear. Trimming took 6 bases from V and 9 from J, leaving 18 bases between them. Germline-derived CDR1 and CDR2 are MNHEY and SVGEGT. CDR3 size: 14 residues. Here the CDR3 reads CASSSYSESGEQFF. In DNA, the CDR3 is TGTGCCAGCAGCTCGTATTCCGAGAGTGGTGAGCAGTTCTTC.

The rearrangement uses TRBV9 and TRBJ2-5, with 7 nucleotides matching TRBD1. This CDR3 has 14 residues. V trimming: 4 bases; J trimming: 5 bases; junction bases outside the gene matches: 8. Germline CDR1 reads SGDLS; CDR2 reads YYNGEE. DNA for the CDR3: TGTGCCAGCAGCTTAACCGGGACAGTGGAGACCCAGTACTTC. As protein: CASSLTGTVETQYF.

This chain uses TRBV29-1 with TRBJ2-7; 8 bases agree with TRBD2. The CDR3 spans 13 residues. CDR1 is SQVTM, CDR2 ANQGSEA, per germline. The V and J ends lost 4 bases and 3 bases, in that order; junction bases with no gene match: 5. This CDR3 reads CSVGGGPLYEQYF. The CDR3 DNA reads TGCAGCGTTGGCGGGGGGCCCCTCTACGAGCAGTACTTC.

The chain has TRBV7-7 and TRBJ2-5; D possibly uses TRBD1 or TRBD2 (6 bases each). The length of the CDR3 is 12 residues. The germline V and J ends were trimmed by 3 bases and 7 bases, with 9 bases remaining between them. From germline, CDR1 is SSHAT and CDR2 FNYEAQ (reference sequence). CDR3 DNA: TGTGCCAGCAGCTTCGAGGGGGGGACCCAGTACTTC. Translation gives CASSFEGGTQYF.

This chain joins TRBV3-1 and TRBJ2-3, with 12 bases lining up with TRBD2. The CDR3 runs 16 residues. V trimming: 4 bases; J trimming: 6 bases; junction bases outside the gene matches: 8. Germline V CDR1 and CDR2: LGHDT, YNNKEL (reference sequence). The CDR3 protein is CASSLRTSGNEDTQYF. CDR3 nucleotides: TGTGCCAGCAGCCTTCGGACTAGCGGGAACGAGGATACGCAGTATTTT.

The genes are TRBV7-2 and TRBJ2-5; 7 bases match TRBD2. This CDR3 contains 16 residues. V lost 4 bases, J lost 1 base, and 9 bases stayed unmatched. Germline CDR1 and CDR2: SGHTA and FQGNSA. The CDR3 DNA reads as TGTGCCAGCAGCTCCCTGGGGGGGTGGACCCAAGAGACCCAGTACTTC. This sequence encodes CASSSLGGWTQETQYF.

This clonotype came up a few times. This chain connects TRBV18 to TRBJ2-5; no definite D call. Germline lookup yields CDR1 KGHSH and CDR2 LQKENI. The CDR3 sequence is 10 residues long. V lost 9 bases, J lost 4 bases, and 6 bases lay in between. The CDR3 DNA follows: TGTGCCAGTAGTAGAGAGACCCAGTACTTC. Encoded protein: CASSRETQYF.

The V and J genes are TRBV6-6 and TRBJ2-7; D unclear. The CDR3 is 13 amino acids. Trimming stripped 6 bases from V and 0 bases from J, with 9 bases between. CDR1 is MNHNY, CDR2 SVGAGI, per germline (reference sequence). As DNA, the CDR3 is TGTGCCAGCAGGGACCCGGGCTCCTACGAGCAGTACTTC. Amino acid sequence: CASRDPGSYEQYF.

The CDR3 region has the DNA TGCAGCGTTGGAGCTCTCTTAGGCCTAAATGAGCAGTTCTTC. Protein: CSVGALLGLNEQFF. The chain has TRBV29-1 and TRBJ2-1; D remains unclear. The CDR3 contains 14 residues. V gave up 4 bases and J gave up 7 bases, with 17 bases separating them. In germline, CDR1 is SQVTM, CDR2 ANQGSEA.

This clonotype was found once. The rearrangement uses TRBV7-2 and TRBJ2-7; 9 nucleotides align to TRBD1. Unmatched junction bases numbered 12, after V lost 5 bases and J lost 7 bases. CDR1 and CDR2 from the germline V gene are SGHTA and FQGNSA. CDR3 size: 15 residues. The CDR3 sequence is CASSIPQQGAGEQYF. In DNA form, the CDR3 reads TGTGCCAGCAGCATACCCCAACAGGGGGCGGGGGAGCAGTACTTC.

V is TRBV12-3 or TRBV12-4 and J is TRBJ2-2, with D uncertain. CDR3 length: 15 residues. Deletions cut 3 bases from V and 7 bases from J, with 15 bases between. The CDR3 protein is CASSFLTTDGGELFF. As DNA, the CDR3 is TGTGCCAGCAGTTTTCTCACAACAGATGGCGGGGAGCTGTTTTTT.

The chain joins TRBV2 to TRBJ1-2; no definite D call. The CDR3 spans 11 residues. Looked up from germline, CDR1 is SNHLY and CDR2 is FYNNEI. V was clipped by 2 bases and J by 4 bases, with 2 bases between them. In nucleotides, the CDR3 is TGTGCCAGCAGTGAACTCTATGGCTACACCTTC. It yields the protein CASSELYGYTF.

The chain's CDR3 is CASSFRDRGIGTQYF. Written as DNA, the CDR3 is TGCGCCAGCAGCTTCCGGGACAGGGGTATCGGTACCCAGTACTTC. The gene calls are TRBV5-1 and TRBJ2-5; 10 bases map to TRBD1. Germline loops: CDR1 SGHRS, CDR2 YFSETQ. With V trimmed by 2 bases and J by 8 bases, 9 bases remained unmatched. The CDR3 sequence is 15 residues long.

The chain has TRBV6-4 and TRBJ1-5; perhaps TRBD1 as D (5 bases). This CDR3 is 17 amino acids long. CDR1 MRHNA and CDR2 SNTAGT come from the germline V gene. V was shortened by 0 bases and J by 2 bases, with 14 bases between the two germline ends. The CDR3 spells CASSDSTGQIGNQPQHF. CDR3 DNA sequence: TGTGCCAGCAGTGACTCGACGGGGCAGATCGGCAATCAGCCCCAGCATTTT.

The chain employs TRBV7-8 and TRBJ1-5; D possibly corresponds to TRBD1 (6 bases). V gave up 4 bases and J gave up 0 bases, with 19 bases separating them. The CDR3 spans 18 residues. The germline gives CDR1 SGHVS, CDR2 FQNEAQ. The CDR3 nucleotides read TGTGCCAGCAGCTCCGCGTATCGGGACACACATAGCAATCAGCCCCAGCATTTT. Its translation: CASSSAYRDTHSNQPQHF.

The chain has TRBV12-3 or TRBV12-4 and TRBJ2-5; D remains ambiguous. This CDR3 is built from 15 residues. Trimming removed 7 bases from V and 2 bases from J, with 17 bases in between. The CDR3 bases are TGTGCCAGCACCTTCCAGCTTGGGCCTCAAGAGACCCAGTACTTC. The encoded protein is CASTFQLGPQETQYF.

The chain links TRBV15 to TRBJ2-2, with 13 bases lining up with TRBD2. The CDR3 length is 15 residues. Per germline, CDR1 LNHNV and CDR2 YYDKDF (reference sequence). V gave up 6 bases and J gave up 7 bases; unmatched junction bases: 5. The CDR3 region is CATSKLAGGVGELFF. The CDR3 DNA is TGTGCCACCAGTAAACTAGCGGGAGGGGTCGGGGAGCTGTTTTTT. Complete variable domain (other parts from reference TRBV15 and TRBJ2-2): DAMVIQNPRYQVTQFGKPVTLSCSQTLNHNVMYWYQQKSSQAPKLLFHYYDKDFNNEADTPDNFQSRRPNTSFCFLDIRSPGLGDTAMYLCATSKLAGGVGELFFGEGSRLTVL.

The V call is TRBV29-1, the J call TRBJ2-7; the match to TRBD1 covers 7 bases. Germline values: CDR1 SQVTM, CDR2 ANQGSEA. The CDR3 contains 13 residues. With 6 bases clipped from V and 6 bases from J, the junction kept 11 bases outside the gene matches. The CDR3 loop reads CSVAGTVFSEQYF. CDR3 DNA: TGCAGCGTGGCCGGGACAGTTTTCTCCGAGCAGTACTTC.

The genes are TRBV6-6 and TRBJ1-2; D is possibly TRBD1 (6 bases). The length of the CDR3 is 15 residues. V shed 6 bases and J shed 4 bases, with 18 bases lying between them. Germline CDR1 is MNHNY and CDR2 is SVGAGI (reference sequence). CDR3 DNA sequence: TGTGCCAGCAGCCGTCGGGGGGGGGCGTTCTATGGCTACACCTTC. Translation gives CASSRRGGAFYGYTF.

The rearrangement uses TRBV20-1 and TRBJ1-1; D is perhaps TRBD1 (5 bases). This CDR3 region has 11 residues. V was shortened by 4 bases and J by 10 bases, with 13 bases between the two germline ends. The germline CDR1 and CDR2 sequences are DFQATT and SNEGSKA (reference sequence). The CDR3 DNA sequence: TGCAGTGCTACTCCCTCCCAGGGAGCTTTCTTT. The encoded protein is CSATPSQGAFF.

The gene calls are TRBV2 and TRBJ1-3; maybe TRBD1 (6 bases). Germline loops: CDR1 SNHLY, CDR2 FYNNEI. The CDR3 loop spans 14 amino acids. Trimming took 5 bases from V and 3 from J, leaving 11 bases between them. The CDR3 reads CASSRDTIGNTIYF. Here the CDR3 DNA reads TGTGCCAGCAGTAGGGACACCATTGGAAACACCATATATTTT.

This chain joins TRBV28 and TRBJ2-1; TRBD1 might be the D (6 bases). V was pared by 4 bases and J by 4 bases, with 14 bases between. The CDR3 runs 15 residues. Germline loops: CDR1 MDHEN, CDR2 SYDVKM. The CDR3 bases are TGTGCCAGCAGTTCACAGGGAGTAGGGTACAATGAGCAGTTCTTC. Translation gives CASSSQGVGYNEQFF.